This TCR beta chain appears in the sequencing data of a study of identical twins (dated by TCRdb to between 2015 and 2016). Regarding the study in general: To test whether fetal clonotypes persist, this study deep-sequenced TCR alpha and beta repertoires from monozygotic twins, from unrelated adults of various ages, and from cord blood. To rule out contamination, the twin experiments were replicated at different times with different library preparation protocols.

Every donor was a healthy Caucasian. Three pairs of female monozygotic twins, all aged roughly 18 to 30 years, made up the twin cohort. RNA for TCR libraries was isolated from peripheral blood mononuclear cells. Paper-wide results and their limitations: Out-of-frame TCR alpha sequences shared between twins showed an excess of low generation-probability sequences compared with coincidental sharing between unrelated individuals. Fewer insertions were carried by abundant cord blood beta clonotypes, a similar but weaker trend appeared in young adult naive repertoires, and no such trend appeared in memory repertoires. Because the same donors could not be followed over many years, conclusions were based on cross-sectional statistical analysis. Zero-insertion analyses could be partly confounded by invariant T cells such as MAIT and iNKT, although diverse VJ usage argued against such confounding for most clonotypes. In beta out-of-frame sequences, excess twin sharing was weaker, because having fewer shared sequences lowered the signal-to-noise ratio. Out-of-frame TCR alpha sharing in monozygotic twins was systematically underestimated by recombination models, whereas sharing between unrelated individuals was in agreement with the recombination models.

This clonotype was detected a few times. The antigen this receptor binds is unknown. One end of the junction does not line up with germline, which may come from a read error. The library was built by means of 5' RACE. The listed sequencing device is Illumina HiSeq 2000. Template switching introduced a universal primer binding site; the final cDNA contained a unique molecular identifier, enabling accurate counting of TCR cDNA molecules. Specific primers in the conserved constant-segment region were used to synthesize first-strand cDNA for the TCR alpha and beta chains. To control for contamination, each cDNA library was double barcoded with a SMART-Mk sample barcode plus Illumina barcodes. Two successive PCR steps introduced TruSeq adapter sequences along with Illumina sample barcodes. TCR alpha and beta cDNA libraries were sequenced on the Illumina HiSeq platform with custom primers. The published analysis was carried out like this. MiGEC processed the raw reads to extract unique molecular identifiers, while MiXCR was used to determine the CDR3 positions. Recombination models were inferred per individual with the repgenHMM and IGoR tools using an EM algorithm. Shared clonotypes were analyzed with the tcR package in R, and sharing was normalized by the product of cloneset sizes. To study raw recombination without the effects of thymic and clonal selection, out-of-frame nonproductive sequences were analyzed. The public reads were run again by TCRdb, first through fastp at Q25 and then through MiXCR, and only productive beta chains were kept. Records with the same CDR3 protein are collapsed into one entry carrying the most frequent genes and DNA. None of the V and J calls come from the authors' own analysis; TCRdb made them. This sample comprises about 890,000 distinct CDR3 sequences, more than 9% of them detected only once. Of the sample, 1.5% to 2% is held by the ten largest clones.

This sample also appeared in a second study, on yellow fever vaccine responses in identical twins. Taken from the second paper: The T cell response to vaccination in identical twins was reported by the authors to appear partly convergent and partly personalized. In identical twins, the study followed T cell clones that responded to the vaccine with precision.

The sample comprised PBMCs. The clonotype was recovered from a woman between 18 and 29 years old in good health.

The bases are TGTGCCAGCGGTGACGGGACAGGGAGCACAGATACGCAGTATTTT. Translated, this is CASGDGTGSTDTQYF. The sequence joins TRBV25-1 to TRBJ2-3; TRBD1 matches 9 bases in the middle. From the cysteine through the phenylalanine, the CDR3 covers 15 amino acids. CDR3 DNA is the only sequence kept; it has 45 bases, read in frame from the first base. CDR1 and CDR2 (MGHDK, SYGVNS) derive from the germline V gene.